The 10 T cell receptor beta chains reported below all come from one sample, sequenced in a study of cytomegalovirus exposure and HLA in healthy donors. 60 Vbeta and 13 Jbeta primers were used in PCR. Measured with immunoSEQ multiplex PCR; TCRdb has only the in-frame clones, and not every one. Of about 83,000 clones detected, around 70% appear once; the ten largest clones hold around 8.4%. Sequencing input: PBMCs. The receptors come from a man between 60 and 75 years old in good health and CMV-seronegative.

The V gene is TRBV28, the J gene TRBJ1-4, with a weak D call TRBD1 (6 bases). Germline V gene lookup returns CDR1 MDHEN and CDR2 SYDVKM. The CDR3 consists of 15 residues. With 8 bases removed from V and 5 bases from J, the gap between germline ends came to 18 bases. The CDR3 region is CASGNAGDTNEKLFF. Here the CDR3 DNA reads TGTGCCAGCGGCAACGCTGGGGACACCAATGAAAAACTGTTTTTT.

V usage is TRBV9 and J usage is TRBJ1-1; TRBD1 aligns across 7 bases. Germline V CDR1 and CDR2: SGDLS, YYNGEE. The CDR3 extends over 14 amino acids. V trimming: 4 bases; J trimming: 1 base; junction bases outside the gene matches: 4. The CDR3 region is CASSSRGRNTEAFF. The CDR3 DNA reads TGTGCCAGCAGCTCCAGGGGGAGGAACACTGAAGCTTTCTTT.

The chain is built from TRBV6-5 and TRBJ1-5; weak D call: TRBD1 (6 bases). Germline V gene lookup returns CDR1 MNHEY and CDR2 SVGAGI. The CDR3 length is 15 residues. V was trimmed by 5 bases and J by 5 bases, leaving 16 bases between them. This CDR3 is CASSPTQGRDQPQHF. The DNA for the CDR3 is TGTGCCAGCAGTCCCACACAGGGACGGGATCAGCCCCAGCATTTT.

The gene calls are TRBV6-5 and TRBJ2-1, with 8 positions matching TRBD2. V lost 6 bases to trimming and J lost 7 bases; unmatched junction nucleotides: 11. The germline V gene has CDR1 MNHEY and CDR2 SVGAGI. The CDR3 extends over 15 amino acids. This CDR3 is CASSSSAGEVNEQFF. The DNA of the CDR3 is TGTGCCAGCAGCAGCTCAGCGGGAGAGGTAAATGAGCAGTTCTTC.

The CDR3 region is CASRALAGEITDTQYF. The CDR3 DNA sequence: TGCGCCAGCAGAGCGCTAGCGGGGGAAATCACAGATACGCAGTATTTT. The chain combines TRBV5-1 with TRBJ2-3, with TRBD2 identical over 10 bases. Germline V CDR1 and CDR2: SGHRS, YFSETQ. Trimming took 5 bases from V and 2 from J; bases not matched to a gene: 8. CDR3 length equals 16 residues.

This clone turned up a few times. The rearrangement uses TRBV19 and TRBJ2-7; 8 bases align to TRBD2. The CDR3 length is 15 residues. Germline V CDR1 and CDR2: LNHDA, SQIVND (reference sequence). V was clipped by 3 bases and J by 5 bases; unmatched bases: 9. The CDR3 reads CASSMTLAGSHEQYF. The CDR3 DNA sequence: TGTGCCAGTAGTATGACGTTAGCGGGAAGCCACGAGCAGTACTTC.

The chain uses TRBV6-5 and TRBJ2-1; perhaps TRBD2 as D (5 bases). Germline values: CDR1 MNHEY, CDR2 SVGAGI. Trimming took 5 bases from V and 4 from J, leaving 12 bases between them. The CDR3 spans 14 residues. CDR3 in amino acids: CASSLASTYNEQFF. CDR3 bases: TGTGCCAGCAGTCTAGCATCGACATACAATGAGCAGTTCTTC.

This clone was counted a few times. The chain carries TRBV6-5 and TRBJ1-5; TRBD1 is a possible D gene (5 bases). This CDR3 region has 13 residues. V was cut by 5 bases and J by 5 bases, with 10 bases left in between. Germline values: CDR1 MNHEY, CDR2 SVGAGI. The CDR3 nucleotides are TGTGCCAGCAGTCCCCGGGGGGATCAGCCCCAGCATTTT. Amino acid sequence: CASSPRGDQPQHF.

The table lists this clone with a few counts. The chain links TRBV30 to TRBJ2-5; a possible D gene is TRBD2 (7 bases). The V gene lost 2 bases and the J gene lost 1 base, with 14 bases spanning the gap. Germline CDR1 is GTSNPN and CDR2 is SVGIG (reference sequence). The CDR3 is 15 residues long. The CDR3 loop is CAWSRTGGPQETQYF. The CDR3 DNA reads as TGTGCCTGGAGTAGGACCGGGGGGCCCCAAGAGACCCAGTACTTC.

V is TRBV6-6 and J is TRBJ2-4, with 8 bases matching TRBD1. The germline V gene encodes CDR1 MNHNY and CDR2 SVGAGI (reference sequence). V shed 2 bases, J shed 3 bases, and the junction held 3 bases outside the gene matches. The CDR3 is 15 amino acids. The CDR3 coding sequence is TGTGCCAGCAGTTACACGACAGGGGTCAAAAACATTCAGTACTTC. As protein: CASSYTTGVKNIQYF.